This T cell receptor (beta chain) emerged from a study of cytomegalovirus exposure and HLA in healthy donors. Use of 60 Vbeta and 13 Jbeta primers characterized the PCR. The method was immunoSEQ multiplex PCR; TCRdb's version includes in-frame clones alone and lacks a portion of them. The sample shows about 180,000 clones, about 80% of them seen only once. This clone was detected only once. This receptor was taken from a woman aged 25-40 years in good health and CMV-seropositive. Sequencing was carried out using PBMCs.

CDR3 in amino acids: CASRHPSHSSYEQYF. CDR3 DNA: TGTGCCAGCAGACACCCGTCACACAGCTCCTACGAGCAGTACTTC. The rearrangement links TRBV28 to TRBJ2-7, with D uncertain. Germline assignment: CDR1 MDHEN and CDR2 SYDVKM. The CDR3 loop spans 15 amino acids. The V gene lost 6 bases and the J gene lost 0 bases, with 15 bases spanning the gap.